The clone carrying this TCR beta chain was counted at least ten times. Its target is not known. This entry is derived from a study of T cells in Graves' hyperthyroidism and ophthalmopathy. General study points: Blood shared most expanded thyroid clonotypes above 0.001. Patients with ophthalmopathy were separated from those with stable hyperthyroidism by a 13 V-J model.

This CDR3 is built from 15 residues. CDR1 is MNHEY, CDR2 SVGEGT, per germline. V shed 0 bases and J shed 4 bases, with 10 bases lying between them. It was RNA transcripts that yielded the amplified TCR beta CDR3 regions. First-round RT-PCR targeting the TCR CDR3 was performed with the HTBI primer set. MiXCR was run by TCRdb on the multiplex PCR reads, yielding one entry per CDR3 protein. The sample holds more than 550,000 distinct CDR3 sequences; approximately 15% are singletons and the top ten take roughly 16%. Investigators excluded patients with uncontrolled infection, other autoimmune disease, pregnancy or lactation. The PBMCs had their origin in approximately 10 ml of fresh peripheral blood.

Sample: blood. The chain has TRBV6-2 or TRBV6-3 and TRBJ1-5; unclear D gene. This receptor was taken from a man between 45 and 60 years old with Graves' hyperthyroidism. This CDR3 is CASSYSQDLNQPQHF. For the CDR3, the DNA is TGTGCCAGCAGTTACTCCCAGGACCTTAATCAGCCCCAGCATTTT.